The entry below describes one T cell receptor (beta chain). Antigen unknown. In this CDR3 the conserved last residue, phenylalanine or tryptophan, is missing, so a read error is likely. This sample is drawn from a study of T cell repertoires in cytomegalovirus infection. In germline, CDR1 is MGHRA, CDR2 YSYEKL. The CDR3 runs to 13 residues. TCRdb passed the reads through MiXCR, listing each CDR3 protein once. Here the sample spans about 900,000 distinct CDR3 sequences, roughly 30% being singletons. This TCR came from a human donor in good health (CMV status not recorded). Some clones in this sample may be carry-over from other donors' samples. This chain links TRBV4-1 with TRBJ1-2; weak D call: TRBD1 (6 bases). The sequences come from cultured CD8+ T cells from PBMCs, collected from culture after CMV antigen stimulation. Here the CDR3 reads CASSLRNRDGYTI. CDR3 in DNA: TGCGCCAGTAGCCTTAGGAACAGGGATGGCTACACCATC.